The next 26 T cell receptor beta chains were all read from a single sample in a study of OX40 agonist ivuxolimab in advanced cancers. Measured with immunoSEQ multiplex PCR; TCRdb has only the in-frame clones, and not every one. The sample records more than 20,000 clones, roughly nine tenths being singletons. The sequences come from CD4+ or CD8+ T cells sorted from blood, collected in a trial of the OX40 agonist ivuxolimab. Receptors were obtained from an adult with an advanced solid tumor such as melanoma, head and neck, liver or kidney cancer.

The gene calls are TRBV2 and TRBJ1-2; D gene unclear. The CDR3 totals 12 residues. The germline V gene encodes CDR1 SNHLY and CDR2 FYNNEI. V dropped 0 bases and J dropped 6 bases, with 5 bases sitting between them. In nucleotides, the CDR3 is TGTGCCAGCAGTGAAGCGCAGGATGGCTACACCTTC. This encodes CASSEAQDGYTF.

This chain uses TRBV6-5 with TRBJ2-5; D is undetermined. This CDR3 has 14 residues. Germline assignment: CDR1 MNHEY and CDR2 SVGAGI. Trimming took 3 bases from V and 2 from J, leaving 10 bases between them. The CDR3 sequence is CASSYDLNQETQYF. CDR3 DNA sequence: TGTGCCAGCAGTTATGATCTAAATCAAGAGACCCAGTACTTC.

This clone was counted between two and nine times. The V gene is TRBV7-2, the J gene TRBJ1-1; maybe TRBD1 (5 bases). CDR3 length: 16 residues. V was shortened by 3 bases and J by 1 base, with 15 bases between the two germline ends. The germline CDR1 and CDR2 sequences are SGHTA and FQGNSA. The CDR3 DNA follows: TGTGCCAGCAGCTTCCCCGAGAGGGACGGGAACACTGAAGCTTTCTTT. Translating it yields CASSFPERDGNTEAFF.

This clone was counted a few times. The CDR3 is CASSLEGEQFF. The CDR3 DNA is TGTGCCAGCAGCTTGGAAGGTGAGCAGTTCTTC. The rearrangement links TRBV11-2 to TRBJ2-1, with D unresolved. CDR1 is SGHAT and CDR2 is FQNNGV in the germline V gene. There are 11 residues in the CDR3. Trimming took off 3 bases at V and 9 bases at J, with 6 bases between the two ends.

The CDR3 DNA sequence: TGTGCCAGCAGTTCCCATCGGACAGGGCAACTCACAGATACGCAGTATTTT. Translation: CASSSHRTGQLTDTQYF. The rearrangement links TRBV27 to TRBJ2-3; TRBD1 agrees at 8 bases. Looked up from germline, CDR1 is MNHEY and CDR2 is SMNVEV (reference sequence). This CDR3 region has 17 residues. The J segment lost 2 bases and the V segment lost 4 bases, leaving 11 bases of the junction unmatched.

The chain recombines TRBV7-9 with TRBJ2-6, with unresolved D. The CDR3 is 12 amino acids. Between the trimmed V and J ends, which lost 7 bases and 0 bases, there was a span of 1 base. Per germline, CDR1 SEHNR and CDR2 FQNEAQ (reference sequence). The CDR3 here is CASNSGANVLTF. CDR3 bases: TGTGCCAGCAACTCTGGGGCCAACGTCCTGACTTTC.

This sequence joins TRBV19 and TRBJ1-1, with D possibly being TRBD1 (6 bases). Germline CDR1 is LNHDA and CDR2 is SQIVND (reference sequence). The germline V and J ends were trimmed by 8 bases and 0 bases, with 10 bases remaining between them. The CDR3 runs to 13 residues. CDR3 amino acids: CASSQGMNTEAFF. DNA of the CDR3: TGTGCCAGTTCACAGGGAATGAACACTGAAGCTTTCTTT.

The rearrangement links TRBV6-5 to TRBJ1-3; no reliable D call. CDR1 is MNHEY, CDR2 SVGAGI, per germline. The CDR3 consists of 13 residues. Trimming removed 6 bases at V and 0 bases at J, with 6 bases between. CDR3 in amino acids: CASRTGSGNTIYF. The DNA of the CDR3 is TGTGCCAGCAGAACGGGCTCTGGAAACACCATATATTTT.

The CDR3 sequence is CASSLGDTQYF. The CDR3 region has the DNA TGTGCCAGCAGCTTAGGGGATACGCAGTATTTT. The chain couples TRBV11-3 to TRBJ2-3; D remains ambiguous. From germline, CDR1 is SGHNT and CDR2 YENEEA. This CDR3 is built from 11 residues. The germline V and J ends were trimmed by 1 base and 6 bases, with 2 bases remaining between them. The whole variable domain, remainder taken from reference TRBV11-3 and TRBJ2-3, is EAGVVQSPRYKIIEKKQPVAFWCNPISGHNTLYWYLQNLGQGPELLIRYENEEAVDDSQLPKDRFSAERLKGVDSTLKIQPAELGDSAVYLCASSLGDTQYFGPGTRLTVL.

The genes are TRBV2 and TRBJ2-5; D assignment may be TRBD1 or TRBD2 (6 bases each). V was cut by 2 bases and J by 4 bases, with 20 bases left in between. Germline V gene data show CDR1 as SNHLY and CDR2 as FYNNEI. This CDR3 has 17 amino acids. CDR3 coding DNA: TGTGCCAGCAGTGAATCGGTGGGGGCAGGAGGGAGAGAGACCCAGTACTTC. This translates into CASSESVGAGGRETQYF.

The CDR3 is CASSQGLSGYEQYF. Written as DNA, the CDR3 is TGCGCCAGCAGCCAGGGACTGTCAGGGTACGAGCAGTACTTC. The rearrangement joins TRBV4-1 to TRBJ2-7, with D maybe TRBD2 (6 bases). This CDR3 region has 14 residues. Trimming shortened V by 3 bases and J by 4 bases, and 13 bases separated the two germline ends. The germline V gene encodes CDR1 MGHRA and CDR2 YSYEKL.

The chain joins TRBV7-9 to TRBJ1-2; 10 bases map to TRBD1. The CDR3 has 13 residues. V was pared by 5 bases and J by 7 bases, with 4 bases of the junction left unmatched. From germline, CDR1 is SEHNR and CDR2 FQNEAQ (reference sequence). CDR3 sequence (DNA): TGTGCCAGCAGCCTGACAGGGGGCCTTGGCTACACCTTC. It codes for CASSLTGGLGYTF. The complete variable domain, with remaining parts taken from reference TRBV7-9 and TRBJ1-2, reads DTGVSQNPRHKITKRGQNVTFRCDPISEHNRLYWYRQTLGQGPEFLTYFQNEAQLEKSRLLSDRFSAERPKGSFSTLEIQRTEQGDSAMYLCASSLTGGLGYTFGSGTRLTVV.

This chain's CDR3 is CAWNRRAYGYTF. CDR3 DNA sequence: TGTGCCTGGAACCGAAGGGCCTATGGCTACACCTTC. V gene TRBV30 combines with J gene TRBJ1-2; D ambiguous. V lost 4 bases, J lost 4 bases, and 10 bases lay in between. Germline CDR1 and CDR2: GTSNPN and SVGIG (reference sequence). The CDR3 loop spans 12 amino acids.

This chain connects TRBV4-3 to TRBJ1-2, with 8 nucleotides matching TRBD1. This CDR3 comprises 16 residues. CDR1 and CDR2 (germline): LGHNA, YSLEER. V was clipped by 1 base and J by 4 bases; unmatched bases: 8. The CDR3 is CASSQAYPTGGYGYTF. In nucleotides, the CDR3 is TGCGCCAGCAGCCAAGCGTACCCCACAGGGGGCTATGGCTACACCTTC.

The chain uses TRBV14 and TRBJ2-2; TRBD1 agrees at 8 bases. Germline CDR1 is SGHDN and CDR2 is FVKESK. The CDR3 covers 16 residues. Germline trimming cut 0 bases from V and 2 bases from J; bases unmatched to any gene: 2. In nucleotides, the CDR3 is TGTGCCAGCAGCCAAGAAGGACAGGGAAACACCGGGGAGCTGTTTTTT. Translation: CASSQEGQGNTGELFF.

The genes are TRBV5-7 and TRBJ2-3, with unresolved D. TRBV5-7 is recorded as an ORF, its role being uncertain. Deletions cut 0 bases from V and 0 bases from J, with 2 bases between. The CDR3 runs to 13 residues. Written as DNA, the CDR3 is TGTGCCAGCAGCTTGGACAGCACAGATACGCAGTATTTT. This codes for CASSLDSTDTQYF.

J is TRBJ2-7 and V is TRBV4-3; 9 nucleotides align to TRBD1. This CDR3 has 15 residues. V shed 3 bases, J shed 5 bases, and the junction held 8 bases outside the gene matches. CDR1 LGHNA and CDR2 YSLEER come from the germline V gene. The CDR3 nucleotides read TGCGCCAGCAGCCAGCTTCCGGGACAGGGTAACGAGCAGTACTTC. Translating it yields CASSQLPGQGNEQYF.

This chain joins TRBV11-2 and TRBJ2-3, with 8 bases identical to TRBD1. This CDR3 region has 16 residues. CDR1 and CDR2 from the germline V gene are SGHAT and FQNNGV. Unmatched junction bases numbered 8, after V lost 5 bases and J lost 1 base. CDR3 nucleotide sequence: TGTGCCAGCAGCAGACCGGACAGGGTAGGCACAGATACGCAGTATTTT. Translated, it gives CASSRPDRVGTDTQYF.

The gene calls are TRBV25-1 and TRBJ2-5; perhaps D is TRBD1 or TRBD2 (6 bases each). The CDR3 extends over 16 amino acids. Germline V gene sequence: CDR1 MGHDK, CDR2 SYGVNS. The V and J ends lost 0 bases and 1 base respectively, with 12 bases between them. In nucleotides, the CDR3 is TGTGCCAGCAGTGAATATGCGGGACAAACCCAAGAGACCCAGTACTTC. Translated, it gives CASSEYAGQTQETQYF.

This clone has only one observation. The chain recombines TRBV7-2 with TRBJ2-1; 9 bases are a match to TRBD2. Trimming removed 6 bases from V and 5 bases from J; junction bases left unmatched: 8. The CDR3 is 15 amino acids. Germline V gives CDR1 SGHTA, CDR2 FQGNSA. In DNA form, the CDR3 reads TGTGCCAGCAGGCGGCGGGAGGGCCTTAACAATGAGCAGTTCTTC. It specifies CASRRREGLNNEQFF.

V and J are TRBV14 and TRBJ2-7; possible D gene TRBD2, 5 bases. The ends were cut back, 1 base at V and 5 bases at J, with 15 bases in the middle. The CDR3 is made up of 15 amino acids. Germline V CDR1 and CDR2: SGHDN, FVKESK. The CDR3, as DNA: TGTGCCAGCAGCCAAGTGGCGGGCGTCGGAGACGAGCAGTACTTC. It is translated as CASSQVAGVGDEQYF.

The gene calls are TRBV5-1 and TRBJ2-7, with D maybe TRBD2 (5 bases). Germline loops: CDR1 SGHRS, CDR2 YFSETQ. Deletions cut 0 bases from V and 3 bases from J, with 7 bases between. The CDR3 is made up of 13 amino acids. CDR3 sequence: CASSLGDYYEQYF. Here the CDR3 DNA reads TGCGCCAGCAGCTTGGGAGACTACTACGAGCAGTACTTC. Using reference TRBV5-1 and TRBJ2-7 for the parts outside the CDR3, the full variable domain is KAGVTQTPRYLIKTRGQQVTLSCSPISGHRSVSWYQQTPGQGLQFLFEYFSETQRNKGNFPGRFSGRQFSNSRSEMNVSTLELGDSALYLCASSLGDYYEQYFGPGTRLTVT.

The gene calls are TRBV6-5 and TRBJ2-1, with 7 bases identical to TRBD1. The germline V gene encodes CDR1 MNHEY and CDR2 SVGAGI. V dropped 0 bases and J dropped 10; count of bases not matched to a gene: 12. This CDR3 contains 16 residues. The CDR3 region has the DNA TGTGCCAGCAGTTACTCGTCCGGGACAGCTCGCTGGGAGCAGTTCTTC. Encoded protein: CASSYSSGTARWEQFF.

This chain joins TRBV7-9 and TRBJ2-1; 7 nucleotides line up with TRBD2. From germline, CDR1 is SEHNR and CDR2 FQNEAQ (reference sequence). The CDR3 contains 14 residues. V lost 7 bases, J lost 3 bases, and 6 bases stayed unmatched. DNA of the CDR3: TGTGCCAGCACTAATCTAGCGGACTACAATGAGCAGTTCTTC. Translated: CASTNLADYNEQFF.

V is TRBV30 and J is TRBJ2-7; D not resolved. CDR3 length equals 11 residues. Germline V gene lookup returns CDR1 GTSNPN and CDR2 SVGIG (reference sequence). The V and J ends lost 4 bases and 4 bases respectively, with 8 bases between them. The CDR3 reads CAWTLGYEQYF. CDR3 coding DNA: TGTGCCTGGACCCTTGGATACGAGCAGTACTTC.

CDR3: CASSNQEKGETQYF. CDR3 coding DNA: TGTGCCAGCAGCAATCAGGAAAAGGGGGAGACCCAGTACTTC. The chain carries TRBV11-1 and TRBJ2-5; D might be TRBD1 (5 bases). CDR1 and CDR2 from the germline V gene are SGHAT and FQDESV (reference sequence). The CDR3 contains 14 residues. V lost 5 bases to trimming and J lost 5 bases, with 15 bases between them.